This T cell receptor beta chain was sequenced during a study of blood T cell repertoires in COVID-19. Across the whole study: Acute and convalescent COVID-19 specimens originated in the United States, Italy and Spain.

The length of the CDR3 is 14 residues. The germline V gene has CDR1 SEHNR and CDR2 FQNEAQ (reference sequence). This table comes from immunoSEQ multiplex PCR, and its TCRdb copy is limited to in-frame clones, with some not included. The repertoire holds about 240,000 clones, with approximately 86% as singletons. As regards this clone: One end of the junction varies from germline; a read error may be responsible.

Ages ranged from about 18 to 90 years, with residence in more than 20 US areas. Membership in each cohort depended on participant-reported clinical history. The J gene is TRBJ2-7, the V gene TRBV7-9; 7 bases align to TRBD2. Sequencing used PBMCs or T cells enriched from blood (not recorded which). This receptor was obtained from a woman between 40 and 55 years old with acute COVID-19. The CDR3 nucleotides read TGTGCCAGCAGCTTAAGCGGGACCTCCTCCGAGCAGTACTTC. This encodes CASSLSGTSSEQYF.